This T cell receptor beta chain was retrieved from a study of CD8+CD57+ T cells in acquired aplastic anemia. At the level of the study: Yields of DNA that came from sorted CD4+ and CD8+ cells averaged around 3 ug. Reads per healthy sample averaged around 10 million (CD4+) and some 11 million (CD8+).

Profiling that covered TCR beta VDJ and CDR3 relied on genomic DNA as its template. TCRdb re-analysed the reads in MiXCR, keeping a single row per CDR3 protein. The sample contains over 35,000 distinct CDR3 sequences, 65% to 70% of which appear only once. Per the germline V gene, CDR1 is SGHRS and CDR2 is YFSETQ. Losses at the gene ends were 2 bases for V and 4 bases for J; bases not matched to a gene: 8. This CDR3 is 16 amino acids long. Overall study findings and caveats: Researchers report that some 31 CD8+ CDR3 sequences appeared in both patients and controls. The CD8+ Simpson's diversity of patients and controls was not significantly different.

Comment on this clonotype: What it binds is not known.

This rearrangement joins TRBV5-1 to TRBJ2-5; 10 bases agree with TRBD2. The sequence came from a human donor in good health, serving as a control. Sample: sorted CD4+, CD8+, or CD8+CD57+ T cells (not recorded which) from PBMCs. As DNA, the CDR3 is TGCGCCAGCAGCTTTACATCTAGCGGGGGTGGAGAGACCCAGTACTTC. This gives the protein CASSFTSSGGGETQYF. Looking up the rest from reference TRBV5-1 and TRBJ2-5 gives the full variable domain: KAGVTQTPRYLIKTRGQQVTLSCSPISGHRSVSWYQQTPGQGLQFLFEYFSETQRNKGNFPGRFSGRQFSNSRSEMNVSTLELGDSALYLCASSFTSSGGGETQYFGPGTRLLVL.